These T cell receptor beta chains were read from a single sample in a study of cytomegalovirus exposure and HLA in healthy donors. Sequencing was performed with immunoSEQ multiplex PCR; in TCRdb, only in-frame clones are kept and a portion is missing. Of hundreds of thousands of clones listed, 80% to 90% are singletons. The sample was PBMCs. The receptors shown here come from a man aged 30-40 years in good health and CMV-seronegative. Each CDR3 is given without its conserved first and last residue. The order of the fields is V gene, CDR3 length, J gene, CDR3 protein.

TRBV5-8	11	TRBJ1-6	ASSGDRGSPLH
TRBV6-1	12	TRBJ2-3	ASSASAYTDTQY
TRBV29-1	14	TRBJ2-3	SVEDFGPHNTDTQY
TRBV4-1	14	TRBJ1-5	ASSQDRGSSNQPQH
TRBV5-6	11	TRBJ1-1	ASSFSQYTEAF
TRBV19	13	TRBJ2-4	ASSIVGGAKNIQY
TRBV9	14	TRBJ2-5	ASSVWGTEFQETQY
TRBV28	12	TRBJ2-7	ATREGSTSYEQY
TRBV27	14	TRBJ2-3	ASSPPGTGDTDTQY
TRBV6-1	16	TRBJ2-2	ASSENPSGLGATGELF
TRBV27	13	TRBJ1-5	ASRGTQGAGQPQH
TRBV25-1	15	TRBJ2-5	ASSDNVAGNHQETQY
TRBV7-3	13	TRBJ2-2	ASSLAQGETGELF
TRBV4-2	14	TRBJ1-3	ASSPYRGSSGNTIY
TRBV6-1	15	TRBJ1-5	ASSEGRRGKENQPQH
TRBV7-2	12	TRBJ1-1	ASSSAQGRGGAF
TRBV29-1	14	TRBJ1-3	SVEDYRSGSGNTIY
TRBV11-2	14	TRBJ2-5	ASSFSLAGGEETQY
TRBV6-4	12	TRBJ2-1	ASSDQGPSDEQF
TRBV4-1	14	-	ASSPWGGRGRDEQY
TRBV7-2	13	TRBJ1-6	ASSRAGEQNSPLH
TRBV7-2	12	TRBJ1-4	ASSLRPGGEKLF
TRBV9	12	TRBJ1-4	ASSVSGGGEKLF
TRBV6-5	12	TRBJ2-5	ASGLAGIQETQY
TRBV6-6	13	TRBJ1-2	ASSPLDRVNYGYT
TRBV2	14	TRBJ2-2	ASSEAAGAGTGELF
TRBV5-8	12	TRBJ1-1	ASSLIRYSIEAF
TRBV6-1	13	TRBJ2-7	ASSEGQGGPYEQY
TRBV7-9	12	TRBJ2-1	ASSLALVYNEQF
TRBV7-9	14	TRBJ2-1	ASSSPPGGGAHEQF
TRBV14	13	TRBJ1-4	ASSQTNRGDEKLF
TRBV4-3	13	TRBJ2-3	ASSLLTESTDTQY
TRBV12-5	14	TRBJ1-4	ASGLYQFLTNEKLF
TRBV11-3	18	TRBJ1-6	ASSPKTGSGIRSYNSPLH
TRBV27	9	TRBJ2-1	ASRRYNEQF
TRBV7-9	14	TRBJ2-1	SSSLGYRGRYNEQF
TRBV6-5	13	TRBJ1-3	ASSRSTGVGNTIY
TRBV6-5	14	TRBJ2-7	ASSYEETDYAYEQY
TRBV11-2	12	TRBJ2-7	ASRGGTSSYEQY
TRBV9	13	TRBJ1-2	ASSVVPDRADGYT
TRBV11-1	11	TRBJ2-7	ASSLFGTYEQY
TRBV7-2	12	TRBJ1-2	ASSQDRVGFGYT
TRBV5-4	13	TRBJ2-2	ASSLDSMNTGELF
TRBV6-5	13	TRBJ1-1	ASSFSGQGNTEAF
TRBV5-1	12	TRBJ1-1	ASTLSAANTEAF
TRBV18	14	TRBJ1-3	ASSPPGAVGGNTIY
TRBV27	9	TRBJ2-3	ASSSTDTQY
TRBV6-1	13	TRBJ2-3	ASSADRGQTDTQY
TRBV28	11	TRBJ1-2	ASSLEGRYGYT
TRBV19	14	TRBJ1-3	ASSTFGGGPGNTIY